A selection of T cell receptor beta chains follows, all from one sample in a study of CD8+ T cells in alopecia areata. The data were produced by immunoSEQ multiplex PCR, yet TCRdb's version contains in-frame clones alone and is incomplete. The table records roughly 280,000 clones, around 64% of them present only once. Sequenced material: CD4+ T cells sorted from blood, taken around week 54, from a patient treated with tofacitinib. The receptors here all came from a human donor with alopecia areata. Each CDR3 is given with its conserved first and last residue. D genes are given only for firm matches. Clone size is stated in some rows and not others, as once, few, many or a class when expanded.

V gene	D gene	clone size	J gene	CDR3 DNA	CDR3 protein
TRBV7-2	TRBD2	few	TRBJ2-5	TGTGCCAGCAGCTTAGTGGCTAGCGGGGGGGCAACGACCCAGTACTTC	CASSLVASGGATTQYF
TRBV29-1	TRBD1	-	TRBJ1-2	TGCAGCGTGCGGGTTGGACACGACAGGGACGGCTACACCTTC	CSVRVGHDRDGYTF
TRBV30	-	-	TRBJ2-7	TGTGCCTGGAGTTCCCCGGCCCGCTCCTACGAGCAGTACTTC	CAWSSPARSYEQYF
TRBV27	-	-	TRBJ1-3	TGTGCCAGCAGCGGGACCCGTGGAAACACCATATATTTT	CASSGTRGNTIYF
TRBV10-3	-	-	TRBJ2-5	TGTGCCATCAGTCCGGCGGATAAAGAGACCCAGTACTTC	CAISPADKETQYF
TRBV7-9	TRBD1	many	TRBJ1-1	TGTGCCAGCAGCCCGCCCCAGGGACAGGGGAGGAACACTGAAGCTTTCTTT	CASSPPQGQGRNTEAFF
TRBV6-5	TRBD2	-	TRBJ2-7	TGTGCCAGCACCCCGAGCGGGGAGGTCGCACAGTACTTC	CASTPSGEVAQYF
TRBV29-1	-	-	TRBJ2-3	TGCAGCGGGGGGCAGGATACGCAGTATTTT	CSGGQDTQYF
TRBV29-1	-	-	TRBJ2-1	TGCAGCGCTGGCAATGAGCAGTTCTTC	CSAGNEQFF
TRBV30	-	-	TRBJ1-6	TGTGCCTGGAGTGAGCAGTCCAGCTCCTATAATTCACCCCTCCACTTT	CAWSEQSSSYNSPLHF
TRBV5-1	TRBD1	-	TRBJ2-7	TGCGCCAGCAGGAAGGGACAGCCAAAAAACTACGAGCAGTACTTC	CASRKGQPKNYEQYF
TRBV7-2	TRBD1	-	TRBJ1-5	TGTGCCAGCAGCTCGACGACAGGGTCGGCCGGCAATCAGCCCCAGCATTTT	CASSSTTGSAGNQPQHF
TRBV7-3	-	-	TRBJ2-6	TGTGCCAGCAGCTCCGGACACGCTCAAGTTTTATCTGGGGCCAACGTCCTGACTTTC	CASSSGHAQVLSGANVLTF
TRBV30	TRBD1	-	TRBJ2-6	TGTGCCTGGAGTAACGACAGGGTTACTGGGGCCAACGTCCTGACTTTC	CAWSNDRVTGANVLTF
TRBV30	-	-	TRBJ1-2	TGTGCCTGGAGGGGAGATGGCTACACCTTC	CAWRGDGYTF
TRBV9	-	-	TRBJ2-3	TGTGCCAGCAGCGTAGCTCTGGACCCAGAGCAGTATTTT	CASSVALDPEQYF
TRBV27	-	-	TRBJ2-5	TGTGCCAGCAGTTTGGGGCAGGGGGAGACCCAGTACTTC	CASSLGQGETQYF
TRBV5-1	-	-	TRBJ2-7	TGCGCCAGCAGCTTGGCCGGTAGAAGCGAGCAGTACTTC	CASSLAGRSEQYF
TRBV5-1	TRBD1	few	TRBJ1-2	TGCGCCAGCAGCGGACTCCGACAGGGCTTAAGCTATGGCTACACCTTC	CASSGLRQGLSYGYTF
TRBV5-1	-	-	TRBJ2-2	TGCGCCAGCAGCTCCCAACAGGGCACCGGGGAGCTGTTTTTT	CASSSQQGTGELFF
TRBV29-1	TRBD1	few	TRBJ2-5	TGCAGCGTGGATGGGACAGGGTTAGGGGAGACCCAGTACTTC	CSVDGTGLGETQYF
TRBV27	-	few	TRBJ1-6	TGTGCCAGCAGTCTGGCAGGGGATTCACCCCTCCACTTT	CASSLAGDSPLHF
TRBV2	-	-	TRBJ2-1	TGTGCCAGCAGTGAAAAACCATACAATGAGCAGTTCTTC	CASSEKPYNEQFF
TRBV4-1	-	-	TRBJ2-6	TGCGCCAGCAGCCACCCGCGGGTGGTGCGGGACTCTGGGGCCAACGTCCTGACTTTC	CASSHPRVVRDSGANVLTF
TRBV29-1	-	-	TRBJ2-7	TGCACCGCCGGGACGGGGGTAGGCTACGAGCAGTACTTC	CTAGTGVGYEQYF
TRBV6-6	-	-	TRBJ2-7	TGTGCCAGCAGTTACGGACAGCAGAAGACCTACGAGCAGTACTTC	CASSYGQQKTYEQYF
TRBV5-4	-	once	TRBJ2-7	TGTGCCAGCAGCGGGGGCCCTGGCTACGAGCAGTACTTC	CASSGGPGYEQYF
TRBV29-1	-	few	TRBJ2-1	TGCAGCGTTGAACCCCGGGATTCTCACAATGAGCAGTTCTTC	CSVEPRDSHNEQFF
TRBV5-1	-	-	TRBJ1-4	TGCGCCAGCAGCTTGGACCAGGGCAATGAAAAACTGTTTTTT	CASSLDQGNEKLFF
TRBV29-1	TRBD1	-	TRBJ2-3	TGCAGCGTCGAAAGCGGGACAGGGTTATTTGGTACGCAGTATTTT	CSVESGTGLFGTQYF
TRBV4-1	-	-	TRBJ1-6	TGCGCCAGCAGCAACCGACACTCTAATTCACCCCTCCACTTT	CASSNRHSNSPLHF
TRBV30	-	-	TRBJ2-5	TGTGCCTGGAGTTCTCAAGAGACCCAGTACTTC	CAWSSQETQYF
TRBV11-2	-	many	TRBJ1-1	TGTGCCAGCAGCCCATGGGACGGCACTGAAGCTTTCTTT	CASSPWDGTEAFF
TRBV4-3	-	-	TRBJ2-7	TGCGCCAGCAGCCAAGGGACAGTTCACGAGCAGTACTTC	CASSQGTVHEQYF
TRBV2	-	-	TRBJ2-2	TGTGCCAGCAGTGATGGCAGGGAAGGCGCCGGGGAGCTGTTTTTT	CASSDGREGAGELFF
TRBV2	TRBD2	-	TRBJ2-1	TGTGCCAGCAGTGAAGTCGGGGGGTCCTACAATGAGCAGTTCTTC	CASSEVGGSYNEQFF
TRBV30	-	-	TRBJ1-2	TGTGCCTGGAGGGCGGAGACGGGTGGCTACACCTTC	CAWRAETGGYTF
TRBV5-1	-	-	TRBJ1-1	TGCGCCAGCAGCTTGGAACAGAACACTGAAGCTTTCTTT	CASSLEQNTEAFF
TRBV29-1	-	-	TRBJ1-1	TGCAGCGCTCGTCAGGGCGAGAACACTGAAGCTTTCTTT	CSARQGENTEAFF
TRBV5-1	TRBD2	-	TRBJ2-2	TGCGCCAGCCTGGGTCTAGCGGATACCGGGGAGCTGTTTTTT	CASLGLADTGELFF
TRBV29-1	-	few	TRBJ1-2	TGCAGCGTAGACAGAAACTATGGCTACACCTTC	CSVDRNYGYTF
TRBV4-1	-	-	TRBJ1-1	TGCGCCAGCAGCCACACAAGCCTGAGGGGGATGAACACTGAAGCTTTCTTT	CASSHTSLRGMNTEAFF
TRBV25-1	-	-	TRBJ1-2	TGTGCCAGCAGTGACCCGACTACTTCTAACTATGGCTACACCTTC	CASSDPTTSNYGYTF
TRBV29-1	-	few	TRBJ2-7	TGCAGCGTTACGACAGTAAACTACGAGCAGTACTTC	CSVTTVNYEQYF
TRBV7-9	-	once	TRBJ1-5	TGTGCCAGCAGCCGCGACCGCGGTCAGCCCCAGCATTTT	CASSRDRGQPQHF
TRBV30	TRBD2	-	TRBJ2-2	TGTGCCTGGGCGACTAGCGGGGGACCCCAGGTCGGGGAGCTGTTTTTT	CAWATSGGPQVGELFF
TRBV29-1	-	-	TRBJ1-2	TGCAGCCCACTACAGGGCGGCTACACCTTC	CSPLQGGYTF
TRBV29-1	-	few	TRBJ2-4	TGCAGCGTTGAAGCTACAGGTGACATTCAGTACTTC	CSVEATGDIQYF
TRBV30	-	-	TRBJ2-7	TGTGCCTGGAGTGTAAGGTCGGGCTTCTACGAGCAGTACTTC	CAWSVRSGFYEQYF
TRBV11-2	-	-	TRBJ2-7	TGTGCCAGCAGCTTAGGAAGGCTTGTCGAGCAGTACTTC	CASSLGRLVEQYF
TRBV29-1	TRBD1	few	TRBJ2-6	TGCAGCGTTAAAGGGGACAGGCGCTCTGGGGCCAACGTCCTGACTTTC	CSVKGDRRSGANVLTF
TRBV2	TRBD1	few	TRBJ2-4	TGTGCCAGCAGTCGGGACAGGGGGAATCTGGGCAAAAACATTCAGTACTTC	CASSRDRGNLGKNIQYF